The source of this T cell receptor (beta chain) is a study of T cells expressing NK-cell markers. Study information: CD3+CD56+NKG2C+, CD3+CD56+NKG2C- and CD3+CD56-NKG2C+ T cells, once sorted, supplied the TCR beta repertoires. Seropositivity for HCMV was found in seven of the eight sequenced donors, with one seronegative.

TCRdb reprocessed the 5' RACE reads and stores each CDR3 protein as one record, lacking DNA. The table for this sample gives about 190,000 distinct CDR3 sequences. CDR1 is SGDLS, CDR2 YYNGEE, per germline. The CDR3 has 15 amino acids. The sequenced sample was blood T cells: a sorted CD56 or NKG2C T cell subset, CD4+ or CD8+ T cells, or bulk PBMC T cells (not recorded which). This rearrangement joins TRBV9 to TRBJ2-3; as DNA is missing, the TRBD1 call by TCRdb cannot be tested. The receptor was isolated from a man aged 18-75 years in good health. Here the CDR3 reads CASSDLGGAGDTQYF. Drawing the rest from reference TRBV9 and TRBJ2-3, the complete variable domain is DSGVTQTPKHLITATGQRVTLRCSPRSGDLSVYWYQQSLDQGLQFLIQYYNGEERAKGNILERFSAQQFPDLHSELNLSSLELGDSALYFCASSDLGGAGDTQYFGPGTRLTVL.